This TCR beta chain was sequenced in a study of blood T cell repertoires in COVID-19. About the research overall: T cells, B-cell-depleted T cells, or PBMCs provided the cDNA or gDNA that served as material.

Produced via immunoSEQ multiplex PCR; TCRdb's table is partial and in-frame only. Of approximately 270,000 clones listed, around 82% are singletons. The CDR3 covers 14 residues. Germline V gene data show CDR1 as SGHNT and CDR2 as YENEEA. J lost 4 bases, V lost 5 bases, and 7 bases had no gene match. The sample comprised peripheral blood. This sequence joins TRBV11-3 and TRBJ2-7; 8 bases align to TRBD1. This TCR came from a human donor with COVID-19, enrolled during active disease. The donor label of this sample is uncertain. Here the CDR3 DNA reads TGTGCCAGCAGCCCCGGACAGGGAGGATACGAGCAGTACTTC. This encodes CASSPGQGGYEQYF.